Given below is one T cell receptor (beta chain) in context. This sample stems from a study of CD8+CD57+ T cells in acquired aplastic anemia. Patients selected for sequencing had displayed CD8+CD57+ cell expansion by flow cytometry. The V gene lost 8 bases and the J gene lost 5 bases, with 9 bases spanning the gap. This CDR3 spans 11 amino acids. Germline CDR1 is SNHLY and CDR2 is FYNNEI. TCR beta VDJ and CDR3 were profiled, and genomic DNA was the template. MiXCR, applied by TCRdb to the reads, yields one record per CDR3 protein. Among roughly 170,000 distinct CDR3 sequences listed, about 50% were seen once.

Material: sorted CD4+, CD8+, or CD8+CD57+ T cells (not recorded which) from PBMCs. V usage is TRBV2 and J usage is TRBJ1-1; tentative D call: TRBD1 (5 bases). The TCR sequence derives from a human donor with aplastic anemia. In nucleotides, the CDR3 is TGTGCCAGCTGGGGGGGGACTGAAGCTTTCTTT. Its protein product is CASWGGTEAFF.